Below are 22 T cell receptor beta chains sequenced from a single sample in a study of T-cell reconstitution after alpha-beta-depleted transplantation in children. Construction of the TCRbeta library involved unique molecular identifiers. TCRdb redid the calling of the PCR reads with MiXCR, one entry per CDR3 protein. This repertoire shows fewer than 550,000 distinct CDR3 sequences, approximately 10% found once; its top ten account for 14%. Here the sequenced sample was PBMCs, mostly from graft donor cells, taken 180 days after TCRalphabeta/CD19-depleted stem cell transplant. The receptor set was obtained from a female patient between 2 and 15 years old who had a stem cell transplant for aplastic anemia, so the T cells may come from the graft donor.

A single count supports this clonotype. This chain links TRBV4-3 with TRBJ2-3, with 7 bases aligning to TRBD1. Losses at the gene ends were 1 base for V and 6 bases for J; bases not matched to a gene: 4. CDR3 length: 14 residues. In germline, CDR1 is LGHNA, CDR2 YSLEER. DNA of the CDR3: TGCGCCAGCAGCCAAGGGACAGGCATCGATACGCAGTATTTT. This encodes CASSQGTGIDTQYF.

In its sample, this clonotype was seen a few times. The chain carries TRBV6-2 or TRBV6-3 and TRBJ2-7; 10 nucleotides match TRBD2. The CDR3 is 14 residues long. V dropped 6 bases and J dropped 9; count of bases not matched to a gene: 11. The germline V gene has CDR1 MNHEY and CDR2 SVGEGT. The CDR3 is CASSLAGASFRQYF. CDR3 sequence (DNA): TGTGCCAGCAGCCTAGCGGGAGCCTCTTTTCGGCAGTACTTC.

The genes are TRBV27 and TRBJ2-5; 8 bases map to TRBD2. The CDR3 totals 17 residues. Germline V gives CDR1 MNHEY, CDR2 SMNVEV (reference sequence). V lost 4 bases, J lost 5 bases, and 15 bases stayed unmatched. The CDR3 coding sequence is TGTGCCAGCAGTTCCCTCAGCGGGAGAGGGGGAGGGGAGACCCAGTACTTC. Its translation is CASSSLSGRGGGETQYF.

This clonotype was picked up many times. The V and J genes are TRBV5-1 and TRBJ1-5; unclear D gene. Germline values: CDR1 SGHRS, CDR2 YFSETQ. The CDR3 loop spans 15 amino acids. Trimming removed 0 bases at V and 0 bases at J, with 7 bases between. The chain's CDR3 is CASSLVGDSNQPQHF. CDR3 nucleotides: TGCGCCAGCAGCTTGGTTGGGGATAGCAATCAGCCCCAGCATTTT.

The chain couples TRBV28 to TRBJ1-1, with 7 bases identical to TRBD1. The V and J ends lost 4 bases and 1 base, in that order; junction bases with no gene match: 6. The germline gives CDR1 MDHEN, CDR2 SYDVKM. CDR3 length equals 15 residues. CDR3 sequence (DNA): TGTGCCAGCAGTTGGACAGGATTATCGAACACTGAAGCTTTCTTT. Protein sequence: CASSWTGLSNTEAFF.

This clonotype showed up just a few times. V usage is TRBV4-3 and J usage is TRBJ1-4; TRBD1 matches at 9 bases. The V segment lost 3 bases and the J segment 3 bases; nucleotides outside the gene matches: 5. Germline CDR1 is LGHNA and CDR2 is YSLEER. The CDR3 contains 16 residues. Here the CDR3 DNA reads TGCGCCAGCAGCCAGTCACGACAGGGGGCTAATGAAAAACTGTTTTTT. Its translation is CASSQSRQGANEKLFF.

The chain is built from TRBV19 and TRBJ2-5; TRBD2 aligns across 10 bases. The CDR3 extends over 15 amino acids. The trim removed 3 bases at V and 5 bases at J, leaving 6 bases unmatched. Germline V gene lookup returns CDR1 LNHDA and CDR2 SQIVND (reference sequence). The CDR3 spells CASSMTAGGAETQYF. The DNA for the CDR3 is TGTGCCAGTAGTATGACAGCGGGAGGGGCTGAGACCCAGTACTTC.

This chain links TRBV6-2 or TRBV6-3 with TRBJ2-2; 8 positions agree with TRBD1. V shed 0 bases, J shed 3 bases, and the junction held 3 bases outside the gene matches. The CDR3 runs to 16 residues. Per the germline V gene, CDR1 is MNHEY and CDR2 is SVGEGT. The CDR3 here is CASSYSETGDTGELFF. Written as DNA, the CDR3 is TGTGCCAGCAGTTACTCGGAGACAGGGGACACCGGGGAGCTGTTTTTT.

The V call is TRBV4-2, the J call TRBJ1-3, with D perhaps TRBD1 (5 bases). V lost 0 bases, J lost 1 base, and 10 bases lay in between. In germline, CDR1 is LGHNA, CDR2 YNFKEQ. The CDR3 totals 16 residues. Here the CDR3 DNA reads TGTGCCAGCAGCCAAGAGAATTGGGGGTCTGGAAACACCATATATTTT. This gives the protein CASSQENWGSGNTIYF.

This clonotype appeared a few times. In DNA, the CDR3 is TGTGCCAGCAAAGACAGCCTAAGTGACACTGAAGCTTTCTTT. Protein sequence: CASKDSLSDTEAFF. This chain connects TRBV6-2 or TRBV6-3 to TRBJ1-1; possible D gene TRBD1, 5 bases. CDR1 MNHEY and CDR2 SVGEGT come from the germline V gene. This CDR3 is 14 amino acids long. Trimming cost V 7 bases and J 3 bases, with 15 bases left between them.

This clonotype has just a few counts. This sequence joins TRBV7-6 and TRBJ2-3; 7 bases match TRBD2. V dropped 8 bases and J dropped 2; count of bases not matched to a gene: 16. The CDR3 has 17 residues. CDR1 and CDR2 from the germline V gene are SGHVS and FNYEAQ. This CDR3 is CASASRGPSGNTDTQYF. CDR3 DNA sequence: TGTGCCAGCGCGAGCCGGGGCCCTAGCGGAAACACAGATACGCAGTATTTT.

This clonotype showed up just a few times. The chain combines TRBV10-3 with TRBJ2-1, with D hard to call. The CDR3 length is 15 residues. V gave up 2 bases and J gave up 1 base, with 9 bases separating them. The germline V gene encodes CDR1 ENHRY and CDR2 SYGVKD. CDR3 residues: CAISEIGDSYNEQFF. As DNA, the CDR3 is TGTGCCATCAGTGAGATTGGGGATTCCTACAATGAGCAGTTCTTC.

The genes are TRBV27 and TRBJ1-2, with D tentatively TRBD1 (5 bases). CDR1 is MNHEY, CDR2 SMNVEV, per germline (reference sequence). This CDR3 spans 14 amino acids. Trimming cost V 3 bases and J 4 bases, with 12 bases left between them. The CDR3 DNA is TGTGCCAGCAGTTTTCAGGGTTCGGGCTATGGCTACACCTTC. The encoded protein is CASSFQGSGYGYTF.

The chain couples TRBV6-1 to TRBJ1-2; a weak D match, TRBD1 (5 bases). This CDR3 has 14 amino acids. Trimming cost V 9 bases and J 2 bases, with 16 bases left between them. Germline values: CDR1 MNHNS, CDR2 SASEGT. The CDR3 nucleotides read TGTGCCAGTTCGATCTCTCCAGGGAACTATGGCTACACCTTC. It is translated as CASSISPGNYGYTF.

The chain combines TRBV6-2 or TRBV6-3 with TRBJ2-2, with TRBD2 identical over 11 bases. V gave up 8 bases and J gave up 3 bases; unmatched junction bases: 2. The CDR3 is 14 residues long. Germline CDR1 is MNHEY and CDR2 is SVGEGT. The CDR3 reads CASGTSGYTGELFF. The CDR3 DNA reads as TGTGCCAGCGGGACTAGCGGTTACACCGGGGAGCTGTTTTTT.

The gene calls are TRBV5-6 and TRBJ1-6; no firm D call. V was shortened by 4 bases and J by 8 bases, with 19 bases between the two germline ends. Germline V gives CDR1 SGHDT, CDR2 YYEEEE. CDR3 length: 16 residues. CDR3 sequence (DNA): TGTGCCAGCAGCCTGAAAGTACGCCAGGCTTATTCACCCCTCCACTTT. It yields the protein CASSLKVRQAYSPLHF.

J is TRBJ1-1 and V is TRBV18; the match to TRBD1 covers 8 bases. CDR1 KGHSH and CDR2 LQKENI come from the germline V gene. The CDR3 extends over 15 amino acids. V was pared by 3 bases and J by 1 base, with 4 bases of the junction left unmatched. CDR3 in DNA: TGTGCCAGCTCACCTTCGACAGGGGCGAACACTGAAGCTTTCTTT. Its protein product is CASSPSTGANTEAFF.

The CDR3 protein is CASSPSFWDRGSNQPQHF. The CDR3 DNA sequence: TGTGCCAGCAGCCCTAGCTTTTGGGACAGGGGATCGAATCAGCCCCAGCATTTT. The chain employs TRBV7-6 and TRBJ1-5, with 10 nucleotides matching TRBD1. The trim removed 5 bases at V and 4 bases at J, leaving 14 bases unmatched. Per the germline V gene, CDR1 is SGHVS and CDR2 is FNYEAQ. This CDR3 spans 18 amino acids.

At least ten counts were recorded for this clonotype. The gene calls are TRBV20-1 and TRBJ2-7; the D gene is possibly TRBD1 (5 bases). The V gene's germline CDR1 is DFQATT and CDR2 SNEGSKA (reference sequence). V was clipped by 1 base and J by 2 bases, with 9 bases between them. The CDR3 extends over 13 amino acids. DNA of the CDR3: TGCAGTGCTAGAGTCAGGGATACCTACGAGCAGTACGTC. Translated: CSARVRDTYEQYV.

This chain joins TRBV6-4 and TRBJ1-1; D is perhaps TRBD1 (5 bases). This CDR3 has 15 residues. Germline V gene sequence: CDR1 MRHNA, CDR2 SNTAGT. Trimming stripped 10 bases from V and 5 bases from J, with 23 bases between. The CDR3, as DNA: TGTGCCACTCACGGGACGGGGGATGAGAAGACTGAAGCTTTCTTT. This sequence encodes CATHGTGDEKTEAFF.

The V call is TRBV12-3 or TRBV12-4, the J call TRBJ2-2; tentative D call: TRBD2 (6 bases). The CDR3 consists of 15 residues. With 6 bases removed from V and 7 bases from J, the gap between germline ends came to 18 bases. CDR3 protein: CASSPSGRRGGELFF. The CDR3 region has the DNA TGTGCCAGCAGCCCTTCAGGGAGGAGAGGCGGGGAGCTGTTTTTT.

This sequence joins TRBV12-3 or TRBV12-4 and TRBJ1-2; no firm D call. Trimming took off 6 bases at V and 7 bases at J, with 15 bases between the two ends. The CDR3 is made up of 13 amino acids. The CDR3 loop reads CASSFTMGGGYTF. The CDR3 bases are TGTGCCAGCAGCTTCACCATGGGAGGTGGCTACACCTTC.